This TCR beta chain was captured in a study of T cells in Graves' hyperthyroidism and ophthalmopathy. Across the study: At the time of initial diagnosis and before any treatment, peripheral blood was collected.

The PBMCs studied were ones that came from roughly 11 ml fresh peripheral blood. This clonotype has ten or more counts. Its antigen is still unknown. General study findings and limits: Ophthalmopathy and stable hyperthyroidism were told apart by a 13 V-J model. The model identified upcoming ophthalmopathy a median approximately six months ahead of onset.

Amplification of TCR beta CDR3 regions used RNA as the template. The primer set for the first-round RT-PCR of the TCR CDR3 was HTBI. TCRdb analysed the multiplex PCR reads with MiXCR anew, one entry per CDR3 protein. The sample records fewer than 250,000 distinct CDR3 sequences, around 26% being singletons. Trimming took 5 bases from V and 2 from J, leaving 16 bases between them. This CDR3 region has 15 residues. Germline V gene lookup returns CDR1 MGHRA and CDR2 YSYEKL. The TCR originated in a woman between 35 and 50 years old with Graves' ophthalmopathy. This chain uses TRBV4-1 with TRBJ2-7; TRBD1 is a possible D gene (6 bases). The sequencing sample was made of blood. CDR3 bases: TGCGCCAGCAGCTCCTCGCAGGACAGAGCCTACGAGCAGTACTTC. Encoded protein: CASSSSQDRAYEQYF.